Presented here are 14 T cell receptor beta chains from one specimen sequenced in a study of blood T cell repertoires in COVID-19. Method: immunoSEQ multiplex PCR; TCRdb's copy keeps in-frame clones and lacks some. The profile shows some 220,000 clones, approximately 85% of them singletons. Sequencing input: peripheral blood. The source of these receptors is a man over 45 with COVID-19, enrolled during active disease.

Here the CDR3 reads CASSFGPGQVNGYTF. The CDR3 coding sequence is TGTGCCAGCAGCTTTGGTCCAGGGCAGGTGAATGGCTACACCTTC. This sequence joins TRBV11-2 and TRBJ1-2, with D possibly matching TRBD1 (5 bases). CDR1 is SGHAT, CDR2 FQNNGV, per germline. This CDR3 region has 15 residues. V lost 3 bases, J lost 6 bases, and 17 bases lay in between.

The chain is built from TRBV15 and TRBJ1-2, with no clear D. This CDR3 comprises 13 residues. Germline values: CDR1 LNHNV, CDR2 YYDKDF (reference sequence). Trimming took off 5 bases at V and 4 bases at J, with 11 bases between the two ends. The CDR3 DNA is TGTGCCACCAGCGTCGACGGACTCTATGGCTACACCTTC. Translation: CATSVDGLYGYTF.

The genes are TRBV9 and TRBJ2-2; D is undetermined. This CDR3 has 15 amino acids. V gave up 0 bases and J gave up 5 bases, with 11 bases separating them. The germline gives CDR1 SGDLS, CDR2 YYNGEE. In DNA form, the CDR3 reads TGTGCCAGCAGCGTAGGAGACATGCTTACCGGGGAGCTGTTTTTT. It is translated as CASSVGDMLTGELFF.

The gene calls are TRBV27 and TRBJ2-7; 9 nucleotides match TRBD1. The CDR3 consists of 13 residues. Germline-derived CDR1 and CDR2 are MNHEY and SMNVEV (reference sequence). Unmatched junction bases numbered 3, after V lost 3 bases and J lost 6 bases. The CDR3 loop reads CASSLGTGTEQYF. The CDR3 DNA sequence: TGTGCCAGCAGTTTGGGGACAGGGACCGAGCAGTACTTC.

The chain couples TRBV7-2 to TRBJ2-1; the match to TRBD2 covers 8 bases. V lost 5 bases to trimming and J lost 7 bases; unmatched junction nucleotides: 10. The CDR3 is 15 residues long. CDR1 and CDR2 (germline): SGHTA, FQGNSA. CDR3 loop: CASSLLGLVTNEQFF. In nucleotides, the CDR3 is TGTGCCAGCAGCCTCCTGGGACTAGTTACGAATGAGCAGTTCTTC.

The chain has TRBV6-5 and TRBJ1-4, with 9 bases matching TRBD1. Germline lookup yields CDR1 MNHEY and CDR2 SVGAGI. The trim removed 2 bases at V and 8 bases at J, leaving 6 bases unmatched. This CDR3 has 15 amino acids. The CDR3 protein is CASSYRDRVKEKLFF. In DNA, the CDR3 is TGTGCCAGCAGTTACCGGGACAGGGTGAAGGAAAAACTGTTTTTT.

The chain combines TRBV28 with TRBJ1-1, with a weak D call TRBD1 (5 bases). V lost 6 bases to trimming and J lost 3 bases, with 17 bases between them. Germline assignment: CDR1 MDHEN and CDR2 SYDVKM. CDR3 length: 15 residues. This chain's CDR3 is CASSVGWGRDTEAFF. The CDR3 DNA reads TGTGCCAGCAGCGTTGGGTGGGGCAGGGACACTGAAGCTTTCTTT.

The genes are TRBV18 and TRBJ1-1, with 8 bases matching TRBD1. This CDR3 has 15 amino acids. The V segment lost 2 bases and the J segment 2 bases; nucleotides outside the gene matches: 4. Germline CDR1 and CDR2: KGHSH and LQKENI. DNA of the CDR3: TGTGCCAGCTCACCAATGACAGGGGCTAACACTGAAGCTTTCTTT. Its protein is CASSPMTGANTEAFF.

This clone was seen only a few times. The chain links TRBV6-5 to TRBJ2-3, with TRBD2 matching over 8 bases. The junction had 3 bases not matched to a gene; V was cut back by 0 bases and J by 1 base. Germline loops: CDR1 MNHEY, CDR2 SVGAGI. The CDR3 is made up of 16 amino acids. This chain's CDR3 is CASSYSGSGGTDTQYF. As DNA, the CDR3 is TGTGCCAGCAGTTACTCAGGTAGCGGGGGCACAGATACGCAGTATTTT.

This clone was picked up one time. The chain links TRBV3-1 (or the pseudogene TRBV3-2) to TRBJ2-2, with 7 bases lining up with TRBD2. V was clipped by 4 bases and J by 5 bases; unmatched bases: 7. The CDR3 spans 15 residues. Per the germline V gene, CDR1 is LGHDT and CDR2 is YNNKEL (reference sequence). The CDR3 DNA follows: TGTGCCAGCAGCCTTCGGGGGGTGAGAACCGGGGAGCTGTTTTTT. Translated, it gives CASSLRGVRTGELFF.

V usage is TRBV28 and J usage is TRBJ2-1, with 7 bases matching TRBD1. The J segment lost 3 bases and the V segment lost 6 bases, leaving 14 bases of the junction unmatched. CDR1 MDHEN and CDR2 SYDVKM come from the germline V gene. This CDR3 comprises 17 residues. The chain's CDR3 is CASSSTQGRALYNEQFF. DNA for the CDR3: TGTGCCAGCAGCTCCACACAGGGGCGCGCCCTCTACAATGAGCAGTTCTTC. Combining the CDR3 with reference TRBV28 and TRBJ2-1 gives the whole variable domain DVKVTQSSRYLVKRTGEKVFLECVQDMDHENMFWYRQDPGLGLRLIYFSYDVKMKEKGDIPEGYSVSREKKERFSLILESASTNQTSMYLCASSSTQGRALYNEQFFGPGTRLTVL.

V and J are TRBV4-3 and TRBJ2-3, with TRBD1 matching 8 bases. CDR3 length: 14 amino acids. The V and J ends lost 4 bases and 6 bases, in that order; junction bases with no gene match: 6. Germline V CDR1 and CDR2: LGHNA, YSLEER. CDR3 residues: CASSLGQGLDTQYF. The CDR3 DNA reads TGCGCCAGCAGCCTCGGACAGGGTTTGGATACGCAGTATTTT.

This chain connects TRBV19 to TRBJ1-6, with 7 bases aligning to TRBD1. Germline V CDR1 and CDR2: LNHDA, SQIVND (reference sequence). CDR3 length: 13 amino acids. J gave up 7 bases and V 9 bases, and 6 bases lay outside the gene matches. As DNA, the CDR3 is TGTGCCAGCACCTTACAGGGGAATTCACCCCTCCACTTT. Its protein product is CASTLQGNSPLHF.

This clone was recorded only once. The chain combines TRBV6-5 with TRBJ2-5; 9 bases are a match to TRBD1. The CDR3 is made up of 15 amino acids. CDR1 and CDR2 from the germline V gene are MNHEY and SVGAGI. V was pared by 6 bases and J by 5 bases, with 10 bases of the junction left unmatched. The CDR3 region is CASRKSGTGQETQYF. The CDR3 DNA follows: TGTGCCAGCAGGAAGAGCGGGACAGGGCAGGAGACCCAGTACTTC.